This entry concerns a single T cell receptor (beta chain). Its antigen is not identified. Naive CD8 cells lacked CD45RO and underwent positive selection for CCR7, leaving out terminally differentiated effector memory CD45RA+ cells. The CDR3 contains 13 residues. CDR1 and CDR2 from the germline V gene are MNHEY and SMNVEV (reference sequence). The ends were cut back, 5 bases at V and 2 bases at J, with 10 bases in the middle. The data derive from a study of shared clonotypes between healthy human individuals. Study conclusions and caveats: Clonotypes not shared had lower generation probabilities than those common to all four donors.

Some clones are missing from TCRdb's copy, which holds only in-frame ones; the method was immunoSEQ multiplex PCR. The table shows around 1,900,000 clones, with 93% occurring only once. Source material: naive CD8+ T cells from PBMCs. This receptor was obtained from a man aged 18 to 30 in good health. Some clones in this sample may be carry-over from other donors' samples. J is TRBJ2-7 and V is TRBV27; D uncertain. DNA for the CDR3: TGTGCCAGCAGTGTCGGCGTCACCTACGAGCAGTACTTC. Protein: CASSVGVTYEQYF.